The 22 T cell receptor beta chains reported below all come from one sample, sequenced in a study of T cell repertoires in cytomegalovirus infection (dated by TCRdb to 2018 to 2020). This sample was sequenced with an Illumina HiSeq 1500. In-frame beta chains were kept once TCRdb had trimmed the public reads at Q25 with fastp and called clones with MiXCR. Merged by CDR3 protein, the rows form single entries marked with the most common genes and DNA. Within this sample are 680,000 or so distinct CDR3 sequences, with under 40% of them counted one time only. 2.8% of the sample rests with the top ten. The sample consisted of PBMCs. The source of these receptors is a human donor in good health (CMV status not recorded). Some clones in this sample may be carry-over from other donors' samples.

This clonotype was recorded many times. The genes are TRBV7-2 and TRBJ2-5; D might be TRBD2 (7 bases). The V gene lost 4 bases and the J gene lost 5 bases, with 17 bases spanning the gap. Germline values: CDR1 SGHTA, CDR2 FQGNSA. This CDR3 is built from 15 residues. The CDR3 sequence is CASSSGGGGGETQYF. CDR3 sequence (DNA): TGTGCCAGCAGCTCTGGCGGCGGGGGCGGCGAGACCCAGTACTTC. Full variable domain (outside the CDR3, taken from reference TRBV7-2 and TRBJ2-5): GAGVSQSPSNKVTEKGKDVELRCDPISGHTALYWYRQSLGQGLEFLIYFQGNSAPDKSGLPSDRFSAERTGGSVSTLTIQRTQQEDSAVYLCASSSGGGGGETQYFGPGTRLLVL.

There are a few counts of this clonotype. The V and J genes are TRBV6-1 and TRBJ2-2; TRBD1 aligns across 8 bases. V was pared by 3 bases and J by 7 bases, with 4 bases of the junction left unmatched. The CDR3 spans 14 residues. Germline values: CDR1 MNHNS, CDR2 SASEGT. As DNA, the CDR3 is TGTGCCAGCAGTGACAGGGGGCGAGACGGGGAGCTGTTTTTT. It codes for CASSDRGRDGELFF.

A few counts support this clonotype. The gene calls are TRBV6-1 and TRBJ2-7, with 8 bases aligning to TRBD2. The germline V gene encodes CDR1 MNHNS and CDR2 SASEGT. V lost 5 bases to trimming and J lost 4 bases; unmatched junction nucleotides: 10. The CDR3 runs 15 residues. The CDR3 region is CASSYGRGGQYEQYF. The CDR3 nucleotides read TGTGCCAGCAGTTACGGCCGGGGGGGCCAATACGAGCAGTACTTC.

The CDR3 DNA follows: TGTGCCAGCAGTTCGGCGTACAGGGACAACTATGGCTACACCTTC. Amino acids: CASSSAYRDNYGYTF. The rearrangement joins TRBV6-1 to TRBJ1-2; TRBD1 might be the D (6 bases). The V end was cut by 5 bases, the J end by 2 bases, with 15 bases between. The length of the CDR3 is 15 residues. Germline V gives CDR1 MNHNS, CDR2 SASEGT.

The chain joins TRBV2 to TRBJ1-5; D gene unclear. The CDR3 has 12 amino acids. Germline V gives CDR1 SNHLY, CDR2 FYNNEI. V was cut by 6 bases and J by 5 bases, with 8 bases left in between. The CDR3 nucleotides read TGTGCCAGCAGCTCGGACGATCAGCCCCAGCATTTT. Its protein product is CASSSDDQPQHF.

The rearrangement uses TRBV7-2 and TRBJ2-7, with D tentatively TRBD1 (6 bases). From germline, CDR1 is SGHTA and CDR2 FQGNSA. V was cut by 4 bases and J by 9 bases, with 22 bases left in between. This CDR3 comprises 15 residues. CDR3 nucleotides: TGTGCCAGCAGCTCAGGGGTGGCAGGGACCCTAGGGCAGTACTTC. It encodes CASSSGVAGTLGQYF.

This clonotype came up a few times. This chain uses TRBV20-1 with TRBJ2-2; D may be TRBD2 (5 bases). Germline V gene data show CDR1 as DFQATT and CDR2 as SNEGSKA (reference sequence). Trimming shortened V by 5 bases and J by 1 base, and 8 bases separated the two germline ends. This CDR3 contains 13 residues. CDR3 DNA sequence: TGCAGTGCTCGGGGTCTGAACACCGGGGAGCTGTTTTTT. It encodes CSARGLNTGELFF.

The DNA for the CDR3 is TGCAGCGTTGGGCAGAGATCGAACACTGAAGCTTTCTTT. Translated, it gives CSVGQRSNTEAFF. The chain employs TRBV29-1 and TRBJ1-1; D not certain. Trimming took off 4 bases at V and 1 base at J, with 10 bases between the two ends. The CDR3 is made up of 13 amino acids. Germline values: CDR1 SQVTM, CDR2 ANQGSEA.

Only a few counts were recorded for this clonotype. The chain uses TRBV28 and TRBJ1-2, with TRBD1 matching 7 bases. The CDR3 spans 16 residues. The germline V gene encodes CDR1 MDHEN and CDR2 SYDVKM. The V segment lost 4 bases and the J segment 2 bases; nucleotides outside the gene matches: 10. The CDR3 reads CASSSFRGDRNYGYTF. CDR3 nucleotides: TGTGCCAGCAGTTCCTTCAGGGGGGACCGCAACTATGGCTACACCTTC.

There are a few counts of this clonotype. This sequence joins TRBV2 and TRBJ1-1; D is possibly TRBD1 (6 bases). V lost 4 bases, J lost 7 bases, and 7 bases lay in between. CDR3 length: 11 residues. The V gene's germline CDR1 is SNHLY and CDR2 FYNNEI. CDR3 sequence (DNA): TGTGCCAGCAGTGTACAGGGTGAAGCTTTCTTT. Its protein is CASSVQGEAFF.

This clonotype was seen a single time. V usage is TRBV5-1 and J usage is TRBJ2-7, with 8 bases fitting TRBD1. The CDR3 extends over 14 amino acids. Germline V gene sequence: CDR1 SGHRS, CDR2 YFSETQ. V was clipped by 4 bases and J by 3 bases; unmatched bases: 6. CDR3 in DNA: TGCGCCAGCAGCAAACAGGGGGAAGGCTACGAGCAGTACTTC. Its translation: CASSKQGEGYEQYF.

This clonotype appeared a few times. The CDR3 nucleotides read TGTGCCACCAGCAGAGGTCCAGGGGGGAACACTGAAGCTTTCTTT. This gives the protein CATSRGPGGNTEAFF. V usage is TRBV15 and J usage is TRBJ1-1, with TRBD1 identical over 7 bases. The J segment lost 1 base and the V segment lost 1 base, leaving 3 bases of the junction unmatched. Germline V gives CDR1 LNHNV, CDR2 YYDKDF (reference sequence). The CDR3 runs 15 residues.

Turning to this clonotype: The junction shows a germline mismatch at one end, possibly a read error. CDR3 DNA: TGTGCCAGTAGTATGGGGACAGGGGTTATCACCGAGACCTACAATGAGCAGGTCTTC. Translating it yields CASSMGTGVITETYNEQVF. This sequence joins TRBV19 and TRBJ2-1; 10 bases are a match to TRBD1. Germline V CDR1 and CDR2: LNHDA, SQIVND (reference sequence). CDR3 length equals 19 residues.

This clonotype was observed a handful of times. The genes are TRBV12-3 or TRBV12-4 and TRBJ1-3, with D unclear. The CDR3 is made up of 14 amino acids. V was cut by 6 bases and J by 8 bases, with 17 bases left in between. CDR3 region: CASRGSRPVDTIYF. The CDR3 nucleotides read TGTGCCAGCAGGGGATCGAGACCTGTAGACACCATATATTTT.

The chain joins TRBV4-3 to TRBJ2-7; 12 bases fit TRBD2. The germline V gene has CDR1 LGHNA and CDR2 YSLEER. With 2 bases clipped from V and 2 bases from J, the junction kept 7 bases outside the gene matches. CDR3 size: 17 residues. The DNA of the CDR3 is TGCGCCAGCAGCCAACCCGGACTAGCGGGGCGAACCTACGAGCAGTACTTC. This sequence encodes CASSQPGLAGRTYEQYF.

This clonotype occurred many times. This chain links TRBV7-2 with TRBJ2-5; 7 positions match TRBD1. V was clipped by 4 bases and J by 5 bases; unmatched bases: 16. Germline V gene lookup returns CDR1 SGHTA and CDR2 FQGNSA. This CDR3 has 17 amino acids. CDR3 in amino acids: CASSSDTTRQGAETQYF. The DNA of the CDR3 is TGTGCCAGCAGCTCCGATACCACAAGACAGGGTGCGGAGACCCAGTACTTC.

This chain connects TRBV28 to TRBJ1-3, with D perhaps TRBD1 (5 bases). Germline CDR1 and CDR2: MDHEN and SYDVKM. The CDR3 is 14 residues long. Trimming took off 10 bases at V and 4 bases at J, with 17 bases between the two ends. CDR3 nucleotide sequence: TGTGCCACCGTCCTTGGGGGGTTGGGAAACACCATATATTTT. This sequence encodes CATVLGGLGNTIYF.

The V call is TRBV5-8, the J call TRBJ2-1; a weak D match, TRBD2 (6 bases). The CDR3 is 14 residues long. The V end lost 6 bases, the J end lost 5 bases, and 15 bases lay between the germline ends. Germline lookup yields CDR1 SGHTS and CDR2 YDEGEE. CDR3 sequence (DNA): TGTGCCAGCAATGGGAGGACCCAAAACAATGAGCAGTTCTTC. It translates to CASNGRTQNNEQFF.

This clonotype was seen at least ten times. J is TRBJ1-2 and V is TRBV7-2; a possible D gene is TRBD1 (5 bases). The germline V gene encodes CDR1 SGHTA and CDR2 FQGNSA. The length of the CDR3 is 15 residues. Trimming removed 5 bases from V and 4 bases from J, with 17 bases in between. The CDR3 here is CASSPTPGLTYGYTF. The CDR3 nucleotides read TGTGCCAGCAGCCCCACCCCGGGACTGACCTATGGCTACACCTTC.

This clonotype showed up just a few times. The J gene is TRBJ2-2, the V gene TRBV11-1; TRBD1 agrees at 7 bases. There are 16 residues in the CDR3. From germline, CDR1 is SGHAT and CDR2 FQDESV (reference sequence). The ends lost 1 base at V and 0 bases at J; junction bases unmatched: 2. CDR3 bases: TGTGCCAGCAGCTTAGAGGGGGCTTCGAACACCGGGGAGCTGTTTTTT. It encodes CASSLEGASNTGELFF. Full variable domain (outside the CDR3, taken from reference TRBV11-1 and TRBJ2-2): EAEVAQSPRYKITEKSQAVAFWCDPISGHATLYWYRQILGQGPELLVQFQDESVVDDSQLPKDRFSAERLKGVDSTLKIQPAELGDSAMYLCASSLEGASNTGELFFGEGSRLTVL.

This chain connects TRBV7-8 to TRBJ1-1; unclear D gene. V lost 2 bases to trimming and J lost 0 bases, with 7 bases between them. Germline values: CDR1 SGHVS, CDR2 FQNEAQ. The CDR3 runs 14 residues. The CDR3 coding sequence is TGTGCCAGCAGCTTATTGGCATTGAACACTGAAGCTTTCTTT. The encoded protein is CASSLLALNTEAFF.

This clonotype has only a few counts. The chain uses TRBV4-1 and TRBJ1-4; D possibly corresponds to TRBD1 (5 bases). The germline V gene has CDR1 MGHRA and CDR2 YSYEKL. The CDR3 consists of 14 residues. Trimming pared 1 base from V and 6 bases from J, leaving 9 bases between. DNA for the CDR3: TGCGCCAGCAGCCAAGTGCCGGGGGATGAAAAACTGTTTTTT. It codes for CASSQVPGDEKLFF.